This TCR beta chain was retrieved from a study of T cells in Graves' hyperthyroidism and ophthalmopathy. It was RNA transcripts that yielded the amplified TCR beta CDR3 regions. RT-PCR in the first round (using the HTBI primer set) targeted the TCR CDR3. MiXCR, run by TCRdb on the multiplex PCR reads, gives a single entry per CDR3 protein. The profile shows a few hundred thousand distinct CDR3 sequences, 46% of them singletons. Based on clinical symptoms, serum thyroxine and TRAb, thyroid ultrasound and orbital computed tomography, diagnoses were reached. V was pared by 1 base and J by 7 bases, with 8 bases between. The germline V gene encodes CDR1 LNHNV and CDR2 YYDKDF (reference sequence). The CDR3 is 12 residues long. Findings and caveats of the study: The model predicted ophthalmopathy a median approximately 6 months before onset. Appearing also in blood were most of the thyroid clonotypes expanded above 0.001.

Points on this clonotype: Its antigen is still unknown.

The sequencing input was peripheral blood or thyroid tissue (not recorded which). The receptor's source is a young woman with Graves' hyperthyroidism. The V gene is TRBV15, the J gene TRBJ2-7; no firm D call. In nucleotides, the CDR3 is TGTGCCACCAGCAGAGGCTACATTGAGCAGTACTTC. This sequence encodes CATSRGYIEQYF.